These T cell receptor beta chains were read from a single sample in a study of blood T cells in healthy people across ages. TCRdb reprocessed the 5' RACE reads with MiXCR, giving one entry per CDR3 protein. The top ten clones hold around a third of a sample with hundreds of thousands of distinct CDR3 sequences, approximately 50% of them seen once. Specimen: blood. These receptors were taken from an older woman in good health. Each CDR3 is given with its conserved first and last residue. The D gene is left open where the match is weak. Only part of the rows carry a size: once, few, many, or a class if the clone is expanded.

15	.	TRBV6-2/TRBV6-3	TRBD2	TRBJ2-7	TGTGCCAGCAGTCAAACCGGGACTAGTTTGAACGAGCAGTACTTC	CASSQTGTSLNEQYF
13	.	TRBV12-5	TRBD1	TRBJ2-5	TGTGCTGGTGGTTCAGGGGGCGATGAGACCCAGTACTTC	CAGGSGGDETQYF
12	.	TRBV10-3	TRBD2	TRBJ2-7	TGTGCCATCAGTGGACTAGCAATGGAGCAGTACTTC	CAISGLAMEQYF
13	few	TRBV4-2	.	TRBJ2-5	TGTGCCAGCAGCCAAGATGGAAGAGAGACCCAGTACTTC	CASSQDGRETQYF
15	.	TRBV5-1	TRBD2	TRBJ2-7	TGCGTCAGCAGCTCTGGACTAGCGGTAACCTACGAGCAGTACTTC	CVSSSGLAVTYEQYF
17	.	TRBV24-1	TRBD2	TRBJ2-3	TGTGCCACCAGTGATTCGAAAAGCGGGAGGAGCACAGATACGCAGTATTTT	CATSDSKSGRSTDTQYF
15	few	TRBV4-1	TRBD2	TRBJ2-1	TGCGCCAGCAGCCAACTAGCGGGAGCCTACAATGAGCAGTTCTTC	CASSQLAGAYNEQFF
13	.	TRBV15	.	TRBJ2-3	TGTGCCACCAGCAGAGCCCCTTCAGATACGCAGTATTTT	CATSRAPSDTQYF
15	.	TRBV9	TRBD2	TRBJ2-7	TGTGCCAGCAGCGTAGAGGGGACTAGTATCTACGAGCAGTACTTC	CASSVEGTSIYEQYF
16	.	TRBV20-1	TRBD1	TRBJ2-1	TGCAGTGCTAGAGCCTTTAAGGGGACAGGGGGCAATGAGCAGTTCTTC	CSARAFKGTGGNEQFF
14	once	TRBV20-1	TRBD1	TRBJ1-2	TGCAGTGCTAGAGAAATACAGGGGCTCGGTGGCTACACCTTC	CSAREIQGLGGYTF
15	.	TRBV7-6	.	TRBJ2-5	TGTGCCAGCAGCTTTACAATAGAAGGCCAAGAGACCCAGTACTTC	CASSFTIEGQETQYF
13	.	TRBV10-3	.	TRBJ2-7	TGTGCCATCAATGGAGGCAGCTCCTACGAGCAGTACTTC	CAINGGSSYEQYF
15	.	TRBV6-6	.	TRBJ2-7	TGTGCCAGCAGTTACCGGGACCCAGGCGCCTACGAGCAGTACTTC	CASSYRDPGAYEQYF
15	.	TRBV6-5	.	TRBJ1-2	TGTGCCAGCAGTATGGTGTCGCTGGCGGTTGATGGCTACACCTTC	CASSMVSLAVDGYTF
12	few	TRBV5-1	.	TRBJ2-4	TGCGCCAGCAGCTTGGGTCAGCTCCCTCAGTACTTC	CASSLGQLPQYF
14	.	TRBV10-3	TRBD1	TRBJ2-7	TGTGCCATCAGATTGGGACAGGGGAGCGACGAGCAGTACTTC	CAIRLGQGSDEQYF
15	.	TRBV20-1	TRBD1	TRBJ1-4	TGCAGTGCTACGGGACAGGAGTCAACTAATGAAAAACTGTTTTTT	CSATGQESTNEKLFF
13	.	TRBV4-1	.	TRBJ2-1	TGCGCCAGCAGCCAAGATATATGGAATGAGCAGTTCTTC	CASSQDIWNEQFF
15	.	TRBV25-1	TRBD1	TRBJ1-3	TGTGCCAGCAGCCGTGGGACAGCCTCTGGAAACACCATATATTTT	CASSRGTASGNTIYF
12	.	TRBV10-3	.	TRBJ2-3	TGTGCCATCAGTGACAGGGAAGATACGCAGTATTTT	CAISDREDTQYF
13	many	TRBV20-1	.	TRBJ2-7	TGCAGTGCTAGAGGGGGGTCCCTGGACGAGCAGTACTTC	CSARGGSLDEQYF
15	few	TRBV7-6	.	TRBJ2-6	TGTGCCAGCAGCTCATGGGGCGCTGGGGCCAACGTCCTGACTTTC	CASSSWGAGANVLTF
16	.	TRBV3-1	TRBD2	TRBJ2-1	TGTGCCAGCAGCACAACTAGCGCTAGCTCCTACAATGAGCAGTTCTTC	CASSTTSASSYNEQFF
14	.	TRBV5-1	.	TRBJ2-5	TGCGCCAGCAGCTCGGAACGGCTTAAAGAGACCCAGTACTTC	CASSSERLKETQYF
15	few	TRBV7-8	TRBD2	TRBJ2-7	TGTGCCAGCAGCTGGGTAGCGGGAGGGCCCTACGAGCAGTACTTC	CASSWVAGGPYEQYF
13	few	TRBV15	.	TRBJ1-2	TGTGCTACCAGTATACAGGGAGACTATGGCTACACCTTC	CATSIQGDYGYTF
15	few	TRBV27	TRBD2	TRBJ2-7	TGTGCCAGCAGTTTCACTAGCGGGAGAAGCCTCGAGCAGTACTTC	CASSFTSGRSLEQYF
17	.	TRBV11-2	.	TRBJ2-4	TGTGCCAGCAGCTTAGAGTTGGTTAGGGTGCGAAACAATGAGCAGTACTTC	CASSLELVRVRNNEQYF
15	.	TRBV12-3/TRBV12-4	TRBD1	TRBJ1-2	TGTGCCAGCAGTTTAAGTGGGACAGGGTCTTATGGCTACACCTTC	CASSLSGTGSYGYTF
13	many	TRBV7-3	TRBD2	TRBJ2-7	TGTGCCAGCAGCTTATCGGGGGGCTACGAGCAGTACTTC	CASSLSGGYEQYF
15	few	TRBV10-3	TRBD2	TRBJ2-7	TGTGCCATCAGTGGCACCGGGACTAGCGAGTACGAGCAGTACTTC	CAISGTGTSEYEQYF
11	few	TRBV25-1	.	TRBJ1-6	TGTGCCAGCCTCACCAATTCACCCCTCCACTTT	CASLTNSPLHF
15	.	TRBV15	TRBD2	TRBJ2-7	TGTGCCACCAGCAGAGGAGCGGGAGTTCGCTACGAGCAGTACTTC	CATSRGAGVRYEQYF
15	.	TRBV29-1	.	TRBJ2-3	TGCAGCGCGAGGGACCCCGACCGGAGCACAGATACGCAGTATTTT	CSARDPDRSTDTQYF
15	.	TRBV7-9	.	TRBJ1-5	TGTGCCAGTTCCTCAGGGTCTGATAGCAATCAGCCCCAGCATTTT	CASSSGSDSNQPQHF
17	many	TRBV9	TRBD2	TRBJ2-5	TGTGCCAGCAGCGTAGGGGCTAGCGGGAGCCTGGGGGAGACCCAGTACTTC	CASSVGASGSLGETQYF
14	.	TRBV5-1	.	TRBJ2-3	TGCGCCAGCAGCTTGGGGGTACTAGCTGACACGCAGTATTTT	CASSLGVLADTQYF
15	few	TRBV12-3/TRBV12-4	.	TRBJ2-5	TGTGCCAGCAGTTTAGCTTGGCAGACCCAAGAGACCCAGTACTTC	CASSLAWQTQETQYF
13	few	TRBV28	TRBD1	TRBJ1-2	TGTGCCAGCAGCCGTGGACAGGTAGAGGGCTACACCTTC	CASSRGQVEGYTF
15	.	TRBV5-1	.	TRBJ2-1	TGCGCCAGCAGCTTGGTTACTAGCTCCTACAATGAGCAGTTCTTC	CASSLVTSSYNEQFF
12	many	TRBV24-1	.	TRBJ2-5	TGTGCCACCAAGGGTTACGAAGAGACCCAGTACTTC	CATKGYEETQYF
14	.	TRBV7-2	.	TRBJ2-3	TGTGCCGGCAGCTTAGCGCTTGGACAAAGGACGCAGTATTTT	CAGSLALGQRTQYF
17	.	TRBV6-5	.	TRBJ2-7	TGTGCCAGCAGTTACTCGAATGGACAGAGACGTTCCTACGAGCAGTACTTC	CASSYSNGQRRSYEQYF
17	few	TRBV9	.	TRBJ2-1	TGTGCCAGCAGCGTAGGGGTGGCGGAACCCCCAGCCGATGAGCAGTTCTTC	CASSVGVAEPPADEQFF
15	.	TRBV18	.	TRBJ2-5	TGTGCCAGCTCACTCCTTTGGGGGCAAGGGGATGAGCAGTACTTC	CASSLLWGQGDEQYF
13	once	TRBV6-5	.	TRBJ2-1	TGTGCCAGCAGTGGCGTTGGAGGGCTTGAGCAGTTCTTC	CASSGVGGLEQFF
18	.	TRBV24-1	TRBD2	TRBJ2-5	TGTGCCACCAGTGAAACGGGACTAGTCGATAACCGACAAGAGACCCAGTACTTC	CATSETGLVDNRQETQYF
13	.	TRBV5-4	TRBD1	TRBJ2-5	TGTGCCAGCAGCTTGACAGGGGCGGAGACCCAGTACTTC	CASSLTGAETQYF
15	once	TRBV13	TRBD1	TRBJ2-1	TGTGCCAGCAGCTTCAGGACAGGAGGAAGTAATGAGCAGTTCTTC	CASSFRTGGSNEQFF
12	.	TRBV20-1	.	TRBJ2-5	TGCAGTGCTAGAGCCATGCAAGAGACCCAGTACTTC	CSARAMQETQYF
15	.	TRBV7-2	TRBD2	TRBJ2-7	TGTGCCAGCAGCTTAGCTAGCGGGAGCGTCAACGAGCAGTACTTC	CASSLASGSVNEQYF
15	.	TRBV7-9	TRBD2	TRBJ2-1	TGTGCCAGCAGCTTGGGGACTAGCGGACCCAATGAGCAGTTCTTC	CASSLGTSGPNEQFF